Described below is a single TCR beta chain sequence and its context. The antigen is undetermined. Given the absence of the conserved phenylalanine or tryptophan at the CDR3 end, a read error is likely. There are 18 residues in the CDR3. V lost 5 bases and J lost 5; bases outside the gene matches: 12. CDR1 is SGHVS, CDR2 FNYEAQ, per germline. These data are taken from a study of T cell repertoires in cytomegalovirus infection. From the reads, TCRdb called clonotypes with MiXCR, one entry per CDR3 protein. The sample holds about 360,000 distinct CDR3 sequences; nearly 35% are singletons and the top ten take roughly 12%.

The sample consisted of cultured PBMCs, taken from culture after CMV antigen stimulation. This receptor was obtained from a human donor in good health (CMV status not recorded). Some clones in this sample may be carry-over from other donors' samples. The chain has TRBV7-6 and TRBJ2-3; 14 nucleotides line up with TRBD2. This CDR3 is CASSPSRLAGGPEDTQYL. In DNA form, the CDR3 reads TGTGCCAGCAGCCCCAGTAGACTAGCGGGAGGGCCTGAAGATACGCAGTATTTG.